A selection of T cell receptor beta chains follows, all from one sample in a study of blood T cell repertoires in COVID-19. Clones were sequenced by immunoSEQ multiplex PCR, and TCRdb holds only the in-frame ones, with some missing. The profile shows a few hundred thousand clones, approximately 80% of them singletons. Input material: peripheral blood. Receptors were obtained from a woman older than 75 with active or convalescent COVID-19. The CDR3 runs from the conserved cysteine through the conserved F or W. A D gene is named only where the DNA matches it firmly. A clone size is listed for some rows: how often the clone was seen (once, few, many), or a class if it is expanded.

v_call: TRBV4-2; cdr3_length: 16; j_call: TRBJ2-7; d_call: .; clone_size: few; cdr3_nt: TGTGCCAGCAGCCAAGATGGGGCAGCGACCTCCTACGAGCAGTACTTC; cdr3_aa: CASSQDGAATSYEQYF
v_call: TRBV18; cdr3_length: 15; j_call: TRBJ1-4; d_call: .; clone_size: .; cdr3_nt: TGTGCCAGCTCGGAAAGGGGGATCCTTAATGAAAAACTGTTTTTT; cdr3_aa: CASSERGILNEKLFF
v_call: TRBV7-8; cdr3_length: 17; j_call: TRBJ2-2; d_call: TRBD2; clone_size: few; cdr3_nt: TGTGCCAGCAGAATACTAGCGGGAGGCGGGAACACCGGGGAGCTGTTTTTT; cdr3_aa: CASRILAGGGNTGELFF
v_call: TRBV5-4; cdr3_length: 15; j_call: TRBJ1-4; d_call: .; clone_size: .; cdr3_nt: TGTGCCAGCAGCTTGGTAGCAGGGGCAGATGAAAAACTGTTTTTT; cdr3_aa: CASSLVAGADEKLFF
v_call: TRBV27; cdr3_length: 12; j_call: TRBJ1-2; d_call: TRBD1; clone_size: once; cdr3_nt: TGTGCCAGCAGTCCGGACAGGGGTGGCTACACCTTC; cdr3_aa: CASSPDRGGYTF
v_call: TRBV9; cdr3_length: 16; j_call: TRBJ1-4; d_call: .; clone_size: .; cdr3_nt: TGTGCCAGCAGCGTAGAGCAGGGGATGGGTATTGAAAAACTGTTTTTT; cdr3_aa: CASSVEQGMGIEKLFF
v_call: TRBV7-9; cdr3_length: 13; j_call: TRBJ2-7; d_call: .; clone_size: once; cdr3_nt: TGTGCCAGCAGTTCGACAGTTACCTACGAGCAGTACTTC; cdr3_aa: CASSSTVTYEQYF
v_call: TRBV7-9; cdr3_length: 14; j_call: TRBJ2-7; d_call: .; clone_size: few; cdr3_nt: TGTGCCAGCAGCTTCGCCAGGGGCTCCTACGAGCAGTACTTC; cdr3_aa: CASSFARGSYEQYF
v_call: TRBV2; cdr3_length: 14; j_call: TRBJ1-5; d_call: .; clone_size: few; cdr3_nt: TGTGCCAGTTCATCGGGACAACCCAATCAGCCCCAGCATTTT; cdr3_aa: CASSSGQPNQPQHF
v_call: TRBV7-2; cdr3_length: 14; j_call: TRBJ1-1; d_call: .; clone_size: once; cdr3_nt: TGTGCCAGCAGCTTAGCGGCATCGAACACTGAAGCTTTCTTT; cdr3_aa: CASSLAASNTEAFF
v_call: TRBV19; cdr3_length: 15; j_call: TRBJ1-5; d_call: .; clone_size: once; cdr3_nt: TGTGCCAGTAGCCTCCCGGGACACGGCAATCAGCCCCAGCATTTT; cdr3_aa: CASSLPGHGNQPQHF
v_call: TRBV5-1; cdr3_length: 16; j_call: TRBJ2-4; d_call: .; clone_size: once; cdr3_nt: TGCGCCAGCAGCTTGGCTAGCCCATTAGCCAAAAACATTCAGTACTTC; cdr3_aa: CASSLASPLAKNIQYF
v_call: TRBV7-9; cdr3_length: 13; j_call: TRBJ1-2; d_call: TRBD1; clone_size: few; cdr3_nt: TGTGCCAGCAGCGCCACAGGGGAAAGTGGCTACACCTTC; cdr3_aa: CASSATGESGYTF
v_call: TRBV13; cdr3_length: 17; j_call: TRBJ1-1; d_call: .; clone_size: .; cdr3_nt: TGTGCCAGCAGCCCCCGACATCCCCGGGGTGGAGACACTGAAGCTTTCTTT; cdr3_aa: CASSPRHPRGGDTEAFF
v_call: TRBV7-2; cdr3_length: 14; j_call: TRBJ2-7; d_call: TRBD2; clone_size: .; cdr3_nt: TGTGCCAGCAGCTTACTAGCGGGGGCGGGCGAGCAGTACTTC; cdr3_aa: CASSLLAGAGEQYF
v_call: TRBV12-3/TRBV12-4; cdr3_length: 13; j_call: TRBJ2-7; d_call: .; clone_size: .; cdr3_nt: TGTGCCAGCAGGTATTCGGGGTACTACGAGCAGTACTTC; cdr3_aa: CASRYSGYYEQYF
v_call: TRBV6-5; cdr3_length: 14; j_call: TRBJ2-1; d_call: .; clone_size: .; cdr3_nt: TGTGCCAGCAGTTACTCGGACTTCTACAATGAGCAGTTCTTC; cdr3_aa: CASSYSDFYNEQFF
v_call: TRBV10-3; cdr3_length: 15; j_call: TRBJ1-5; d_call: TRBD1; clone_size: .; cdr3_nt: TGTGCCATCAGTGGGACGGGACAGGGGGCTCAGCCCCAGCATTTT; cdr3_aa: CAISGTGQGAQPQHF
v_call: TRBV2; cdr3_length: 13; j_call: TRBJ1-2; d_call: TRBD1; clone_size: .; cdr3_nt: TGTGCCAGCGGGGGACAGGGGAGCTATGGCTACACCTTC; cdr3_aa: CASGGQGSYGYTF
v_call: TRBV7-2; cdr3_length: 15; j_call: TRBJ2-3; d_call: TRBD1; clone_size: .; cdr3_nt: TGTGCCAGCAGCCTAGGGACAGGGCGTACAGATACGCAGTATTTT; cdr3_aa: CASSLGTGRTDTQYF
v_call: TRBV9; cdr3_length: 15; j_call: TRBJ2-1; d_call: .; clone_size: .; cdr3_nt: TGTGCCAGCAGCGTAGAGGCGGGACCGTGGTATGAGCAGTTCTTC; cdr3_aa: CASSVEAGPWYEQFF
v_call: TRBV4-2; cdr3_length: 15; j_call: TRBJ2-1; d_call: .; clone_size: .; cdr3_nt: TGTGCCAGCAGCCAAGGAGTCCGGGGTGCCGATGAGCAGTTCTTC; cdr3_aa: CASSQGVRGADEQFF
v_call: TRBV5-1; cdr3_length: 14; j_call: TRBJ2-6; d_call: .; clone_size: .; cdr3_nt: TGCGCCAGCAGCTCAGGTGGTGGGGCCAACGTCCTGACTTTC; cdr3_aa: CASSSGGGANVLTF
v_call: TRBV14; cdr3_length: 17; j_call: TRBJ2-5; d_call: .; clone_size: .; cdr3_nt: TGTGCCAGCAGCCAAGAGTGGACTGGTTCGGGGGTGGGAACCCAGTACTTC; cdr3_aa: CASSQEWTGSGVGTQYF
v_call: TRBV6-1; cdr3_length: 13; j_call: TRBJ1-2; d_call: TRBD1; clone_size: .; cdr3_nt: TGTGCCAGAAGTGAGGGACAGAACTATGGCTACACCTTC; cdr3_aa: CARSEGQNYGYTF
v_call: TRBV6-2/TRBV6-3; cdr3_length: 13; j_call: TRBJ1-5; d_call: .; clone_size: .; cdr3_nt: TGTGCCAGCAGTTACCGGAGGGATCAGCCCCAGCATTTT; cdr3_aa: CASSYRRDQPQHF
v_call: TRBV4-2; cdr3_length: 14; j_call: TRBJ1-2; d_call: TRBD1; clone_size: .; cdr3_nt: TGTGCCAGCAGCCAGCAGGGGGATGGCTATGGCTACACCTTC; cdr3_aa: CASSQQGDGYGYTF
v_call: TRBV7-9; cdr3_length: 11; j_call: TRBJ2-4; d_call: TRBD1; clone_size: .; cdr3_nt: TGTGCCAGCAGCTTAGGGACAGGGCTGTACTTC; cdr3_aa: CASSLGTGLYF
v_call: TRBV5-1; cdr3_length: 15; j_call: TRBJ2-2; d_call: TRBD2; clone_size: .; cdr3_nt: TGCGCCAGCAGTGCAGCGGGAGGTTACACCGGGGAGCTGTTTTTT; cdr3_aa: CASSAAGGYTGELFF
v_call: TRBV24-1; cdr3_length: 15; j_call: TRBJ2-1; d_call: TRBD1; clone_size: .; cdr3_nt: TGTGCCACCAGCGACAGGGGGAAACTATACAATGAGCAGTTCTTC; cdr3_aa: CATSDRGKLYNEQFF
v_call: TRBV7-6; cdr3_length: 20; j_call: TRBJ2-1; d_call: TRBD2; clone_size: .; cdr3_nt: TGTGCCAGCAGCTTAGCGGGACTGCTTAGACTAGCGGGGAGGAGAAATGAGCAGTTCTTC; cdr3_aa: CASSLAGLLRLAGRRNEQFF
v_call: TRBV27; cdr3_length: 13; j_call: TRBJ2-7; d_call: TRBD2; clone_size: .; cdr3_nt: TGTGCCAGCAGTAAAGGACTAGTCTACGAGCAGTACTTC; cdr3_aa: CASSKGLVYEQYF
v_call: TRBV12-3/TRBV12-4; cdr3_length: 13; j_call: TRBJ1-6; d_call: .; clone_size: few; cdr3_nt: TGTGCCAGCAGGCTAGGACAGTATTCACCCCTCCACTTT; cdr3_aa: CASRLGQYSPLHF
v_call: TRBV30; cdr3_length: 14; j_call: TRBJ1-1; d_call: .; clone_size: .; cdr3_nt: TGTGCCTGGAGTGTACTATTGGGGAACACTGAAGCTTTCTTT; cdr3_aa: CAWSVLLGNTEAFF
v_call: TRBV9; cdr3_length: 14; j_call: TRBJ2-3; d_call: .; clone_size: .; cdr3_nt: TGTGCCAGCAGCAACCGGGTGGGCACAGATACGCAGTATTTT; cdr3_aa: CASSNRVGTDTQYF
v_call: TRBV4-3; cdr3_length: 13; j_call: TRBJ1-1; d_call: .; clone_size: .; cdr3_nt: TGCGCCAGCAGCCAAGATCGGAGGGCGCGAGCTTTCTTT; cdr3_aa: CASSQDRRARAFF
v_call: TRBV11-2; cdr3_length: 16; j_call: TRBJ2-2; d_call: TRBD2; clone_size: .; cdr3_nt: TGTGCCAGCAGCTTAGGACTAGCGGGGCACACCGGGGAGCTGTTTTTT; cdr3_aa: CASSLGLAGHTGELFF
v_call: TRBV5-4; cdr3_length: 14; j_call: TRBJ2-7; d_call: .; clone_size: .; cdr3_nt: TGTGCCAGCAGCTTGTGGGCTACCTCTGGCGAGCAGTACTTC; cdr3_aa: CASSLWATSGEQYF
v_call: TRBV6-2/TRBV6-3; cdr3_length: 15; j_call: TRBJ1-5; d_call: TRBD1; clone_size: .; cdr3_nt: TGTGCCAGCAGCCTACAGGGGCCTGGATATCAGCCCCAGCATTTT; cdr3_aa: CASSLQGPGYQPQHF
v_call: TRBV7-3; cdr3_length: 13; j_call: TRBJ1-1; d_call: .; clone_size: .; cdr3_nt: TGTGCCAGCAGCTTAGAATCGCTAGCTGAAGCTTTCTTT; cdr3_aa: CASSLESLAEAFF
v_call: TRBV18; cdr3_length: 15; j_call: TRBJ2-2; d_call: TRBD1; clone_size: .; cdr3_nt: TGTGCCAGCTCGCAGGGACAGAGCAACACCGGGGAGCTGTTTTTT; cdr3_aa: CASSQGQSNTGELFF
v_call: TRBV30; cdr3_length: 15; j_call: TRBJ2-7; d_call: .; clone_size: few; cdr3_nt: TGTGCCTGGAGTGTCCTTTTCGGCAGGACCTACGAGCAGTACTTC; cdr3_aa: CAWSVLFGRTYEQYF
v_call: TRBV7-3; cdr3_length: 15; j_call: TRBJ2-1; d_call: TRBD1; clone_size: .; cdr3_nt: TGTGCCAGCAGCCAGGACAGGCTAAAGTACAATGAGCAGTTCTTC; cdr3_aa: CASSQDRLKYNEQFF
v_call: TRBV25-1; cdr3_length: 14; j_call: TRBJ1-3; d_call: .; clone_size: .; cdr3_nt: TGTGCCAGCAGTGAATCCAGCTCTGGAAACACCATATATTTT; cdr3_aa: CASSESSSGNTIYF
v_call: TRBV14; cdr3_length: 14; j_call: TRBJ1-2; d_call: TRBD1; clone_size: .; cdr3_nt: TGTGCCAGCAGCCGCACAGGGGGTTTCTATGGCTACACCTTC; cdr3_aa: CASSRTGGFYGYTF
v_call: TRBV10-3; cdr3_length: 15; j_call: TRBJ2-3; d_call: .; clone_size: .; cdr3_nt: TGTGCCATCAGCACTTCAGGGCAGAAAGGAGATACGCAGTATTTT; cdr3_aa: CAISTSGQKGDTQYF
v_call: TRBV7-2; cdr3_length: 18; j_call: TRBJ2-3; d_call: TRBD2; clone_size: .; cdr3_nt: TGTGCCAGCAGCTCCCCGGGGGGCGGACTAGCGGGAAGGGATACGCAGTATTTT; cdr3_aa: CASSSPGGGLAGRDTQYF
v_call: TRBV5-1; cdr3_length: 14; j_call: TRBJ1-1; d_call: TRBD1; clone_size: once; cdr3_nt: TGCGCCAGCAGCTTGGAGCAGGGGGTGGCTGAAGCTTTCTTT; cdr3_aa: CASSLEQGVAEAFF
v_call: TRBV18; cdr3_length: 14; j_call: TRBJ2-4; d_call: .; clone_size: .; cdr3_nt: TGTGCCAGCTCACCGGGCATCCCCCAGGGCATTCAGTACTTC; cdr3_aa: CASSPGIPQGIQYF
v_call: TRBV5-4; cdr3_length: 14; j_call: TRBJ1-6; d_call: .; clone_size: .; cdr3_nt: TGTGCCAGCAGCTTGGCGCAGGGTGATTCACCCCTCCACTTT; cdr3_aa: CASSLAQGDSPLHF
v_call: TRBV7-9; cdr3_length: 14; j_call: TRBJ2-7; d_call: TRBD1; clone_size: .; cdr3_nt: TGTGCCAGCAGCTCGACAGGGGGCGACTACGAGCAGTACTTC; cdr3_aa: CASSSTGGDYEQYF
v_call: TRBV5-6; cdr3_length: 14; j_call: TRBJ2-5; d_call: .; clone_size: .; cdr3_nt: TGTGCCAGCAGTGGTCCCCAGAGGATCTGGGCCCAGTACTTC; cdr3_aa: CASSGPQRIWAQYF
v_call: TRBV3-1/TRBV3-2; cdr3_length: 17; j_call: TRBJ1-1; d_call: TRBD1; clone_size: .; cdr3_nt: TGTGCCAGCAGCCAAGATCCGACAGGGTGGATGAACACTGAAGCTTTCTTT; cdr3_aa: CASSQDPTGWMNTEAFF
v_call: TRBV6-6; cdr3_length: 15; j_call: TRBJ2-7; d_call: .; clone_size: .; cdr3_nt: TGTGCCAGCAGTCCCCGACAGGACGGAACCTACGAGCAGTACTTC; cdr3_aa: CASSPRQDGTYEQYF
v_call: TRBV5-8; cdr3_length: 14; j_call: TRBJ2-7; d_call: .; clone_size: .; cdr3_nt: TGTGCCAGCAGCTTGGTGGACACCTCATACGAGCAGTACTTC; cdr3_aa: CASSLVDTSYEQYF
v_call: TRBV10-2; cdr3_length: 14; j_call: TRBJ2-7; d_call: TRBD2; clone_size: .; cdr3_nt: TGCGCCAGCAGTGAGACGGGGGGGCCGAGGGAGCAGTACTTC; cdr3_aa: CASSETGGPREQYF
v_call: TRBV3-1/TRBV3-2; cdr3_length: 17; j_call: TRBJ2-5; d_call: TRBD1; clone_size: .; cdr3_nt: TGTGCCAGCAGCCAAGCTCGGACAGGGGACGACCAAGAGACCCAGTACTTC; cdr3_aa: CASSQARTGDDQETQYF